The sequence of this T cell receptor beta chain was determined in a study of blood T cell repertoires in COVID-19. Overall study: Some COVID-19 samples were acute and others convalescent; all came from the United States, Italy and Spain. Sample material is recorded as cDNA or gDNA derived from T cells, B-cell-depleted T cells, or PBMCs.

With 1 base clipped from V and 0 bases from J, the junction kept 2 bases outside the gene matches. CDR3 size: 15 residues. Germline V gives CDR1 GTSNPN, CDR2 SVGIG (reference sequence). Per the original data handling: Amplification with reference gene primers provided the estimates of nucleated cell counts. Repertoires were generated with immunoSEQ multiplex PCR, while TCRdb's copy carries only in-frame clones and drops some. That table furnishes V, J and clone size, whereas the DNA furnished D and trimming. The data show around 46,000 clones, 75% to 80% seen once. The sample was peripheral blood. This rearrangement joins TRBV30 to TRBJ1-3; the match to TRBD1 covers 8 bases. The sequence was obtained from a human donor with active or convalescent COVID-19. The donor label of this sample is uncertain. The CDR3 protein is CAWSATGGSGNTIYF. Here the CDR3 DNA reads TGTGCCTGGAGTGCAACAGGGGGCTCTGGAAACACCATATATTTT.